This T cell receptor beta chain was sequenced in a study of beta chain features in type 1 diabetes. Whole-study results and caveats: In cDNA sequencing, cells with high TCR expression could be over-represented. Within patients, naive, central memory and Treg TCRB repertoires seemed more similar than within healthy donors.

Of note for this clone: The antigen remains unidentified. Other DNA variants within this sample encode the same CDR3.

CDR3 length equals 13 residues. Germline V CDR1 and CDR2: SGDLS, YYNGEE. With V trimmed by 2 bases and J by 2 bases, 0 bases remained unmatched. The sequenced template was cDNA made from the entire isolated RNA. Here immunoSEQ multiplex PCR was the method, and the copy in TCRdb shows in-frame clones only, minus some. The table records over 700,000 clones, about 17% of them present only once. The chain employs TRBV9 and TRBJ2-7; TRBD2 matches 8 bases. Input material: naive CD4+ T cells from blood. This clonotype originated in a woman aged 18-29 years in good health. As DNA, the CDR3 is TGTGCCAGCAGCGTGGGACTAGCCTACGAGCAGTACTTC. It is translated as CASSVGLAYEQYF.